These 24 T cell receptor beta chains were sequenced from one sample in a study of blood T cells in healthy people across ages. The authors ran a second PCR of roughly 7 to 11 cycles using a sample-barcoded 5' primer and a J-beta primer mix. TCRdb reprocessed the 5' RACE reads via MiXCR and lists one record per CDR3 protein. The table lists 600,000 to 850,000 distinct CDR3 sequences, around a quarter of them singletons. This sample was shared with a second study, whose subject was T cells of mothers and their children.

The sample consisted of blood. The receptors stem from a boy aged 10-17 years in good health.

This clonotype was detected a few times. CDR3 bases: TGTGCCATCAGTGAGTCGGAGCCTGTGGGGTCACCCCTCCACTTT. Its protein is CAISESEPVGSPLHF. This chain connects TRBV10-3 to TRBJ1-6, with unresolved D. Germline CDR1 ENHRY, CDR2 SYGVKD. The CDR3 is made up of 15 amino acids. The ends were cut back, 0 bases at V and 10 bases at J, with 13 bases in the middle.

The sample holds a few counts of this clonotype. V and J are TRBV7-9 and TRBJ2-1; 9 bases agree with TRBD1. Germline CDR1 and CDR2: SEHNR and FQNEAQ (reference sequence). The CDR3 is 16 residues long. The ends lost 3 bases at V and 9 bases at J; junction bases unmatched: 12. The CDR3: CASSLKDRGRMGEQFF. In DNA, the CDR3 is TGTGCCAGCAGCTTGAAGGACAGGGGACGGATGGGTGAGCAGTTCTTC.

The rearrangement joins TRBV7-2 to TRBJ2-1; TRBD2 aligns across 8 bases. CDR1 and CDR2 (germline): SGHTA, FQGNSA. Germline trimming cut 0 bases from V and 1 base from J; bases unmatched to any gene: 2. The CDR3 contains 16 residues. For the CDR3, the DNA is TGTGCCAGCAGCTTAGCGGCTAGCGGGTCCTACAATGAGCAGTTCTTC. Translating it yields CASSLAASGSYNEQFF.

This clonotype appeared once. V and J are TRBV5-1 and TRBJ2-7; 12 bases line up with TRBD2. The germline gives CDR1 SGHRS, CDR2 YFSETQ. After removal of 7 bases from V and 4 bases from J, the junction contained 6 bases not matched to a gene. This CDR3 is built from 14 residues. The CDR3 DNA reads TGCGCCAGCCAAACCACTAGCGGGAGGTACGAGCAGTACTTC. Protein: CASQTTSGRYEQYF.

This clonotype was detected only a few times. V gene TRBV24-1 combines with J gene TRBJ1-5; a possible D gene is TRBD1 (5 bases). CDR1 is KGHDR, CDR2 SFDVKD, per germline. This CDR3 spans 14 amino acids. V was cut by 3 bases and J by 9 bases, with 14 bases left in between. The CDR3 region has the DNA TGTGCCACCAGTGATCGTTTAGGGGAAAGGCCCCAGCATTTT. Protein product: CATSDRLGERPQHF.

This chain connects TRBV5-5 to TRBJ2-5; 7 nucleotides match TRBD2. The J call is in doubt because the DNA end fits TRBJ2-7 better. Germline CDR1 reads SGHKS; CDR2 reads YYEKEE (reference sequence). CDR3 length: 15 residues. The CDR3 coding sequence is TGTGCCAGCAGCCCTGGGGGGGACTACTCCTACGAGCAGTACTTC. Its translation is CASSPGGDYSYEQYF.

This chain links TRBV12-5 with TRBJ1-4; tentatively, D is TRBD1 (5 bases). V was cut by 7 bases and J by 5 bases, with 20 bases left in between. The CDR3 has 16 amino acids. The V gene's germline CDR1 is LGHNT and CDR2 FRNRAP. CDR3: CASAPPWGLQNEKLFF. CDR3 bases: TGTGCTAGTGCGCCCCCCTGGGGACTGCAGAATGAAAAACTGTTTTTT.

The chain is built from TRBV29-1 and TRBJ1-1; D call uncertain. From germline, CDR1 is SQVTM and CDR2 ANQGSEA. V was shortened by 4 bases and J by 0 bases, with 9 bases between the two germline ends. This CDR3 comprises 13 residues. The CDR3 loop is CSVADTLNTEAFF. The CDR3 DNA follows: TGCAGCGTTGCCGACACCTTGAACACTGAAGCTTTCTTT.

There are a few counts of this clonotype. This sequence joins TRBV20-1 and TRBJ2-3; a possible D gene is TRBD2 (6 bases). Germline CDR1 is DFQATT and CDR2 is SNEGSKA (reference sequence). CDR3 length equals 15 residues. V lost 4 bases and J 2 bases, leaving 16 bases between the germline ends. In DNA form, the CDR3 reads TGCAGTGCTACCGGCCCGGGAGCTAACACAGATACGCAGTATTTT. Translating gives CSATGPGANTDTQYF.

V usage is TRBV20-1 and J usage is TRBJ2-3; D is unclear. The CDR3 runs 15 residues. Trimming stripped 6 bases from V and 5 bases from J, with 21 bases between. Germline V gene sequence: CDR1 DFQATT, CDR2 SNEGSKA (reference sequence). The DNA of the CDR3 is TGCAGTGCCCCGCCTAGAGATCGGAGTGGAGATACGCAGTATTTT. This encodes CSAPPRDRSGDTQYF.

This clonotype was detected a few times. The J gene is TRBJ2-4, the V gene TRBV4-3; D possibly corresponds to TRBD1 (5 bases). The germline CDR1 and CDR2 sequences are LGHNA and YSLEER. This CDR3 spans 14 amino acids. V was pared by 1 base and J by 8 bases, with 12 bases between. This chain's CDR3 is CASSQGGADHIQYF. CDR3 bases: TGCGCCAGCAGCCAAGGGGGCGCGGATCACATTCAGTACTTC.

The J gene is TRBJ2-1, the V gene TRBV24-1; D ambiguous. The V end lost 0 bases, the J end lost 6 bases, and 17 bases lay between the germline ends. The CDR3 runs 17 residues. Germline V lookup: CDR1 KGHDR, CDR2 SFDVKD. This CDR3 reads CATSDLAPQDLGNEQFF. The CDR3, as DNA: TGTGCCACCAGTGATTTGGCTCCCCAGGACCTGGGCAATGAGCAGTTCTTC.

The V and J genes are TRBV2 and TRBJ2-3, with D uncertain. V was pared by 2 bases and J by 4 bases, with 7 bases between. CDR1 is SNHLY and CDR2 is FYNNEI in the germline V gene. The CDR3 is 13 amino acids. The CDR3 protein is CASSEYRADTQYF. CDR3 nucleotide sequence: TGTGCCAGCAGTGAATATCGGGCAGATACGCAGTATTTT.

CDR3 protein: CASSFYRGFYGYTF. CDR3 nucleotides: TGTGCCAGCAGTTTTTACAGGGGTTTCTATGGCTACACCTTC. The V and J genes are TRBV28 and TRBJ1-2; TRBD1 matches at 7 bases. V was clipped by 3 bases and J by 4 bases; unmatched bases: 5. Germline V gene sequence: CDR1 MDHEN, CDR2 SYDVKM. CDR3 size: 14 residues.

The chain combines TRBV24-1 with TRBJ1-2; D perhaps matches TRBD1 (5 bases). The ends were cut back, 3 bases at V and 4 bases at J, with 14 bases in the middle. Germline CDR1 KGHDR, CDR2 SFDVKD. The CDR3 has 15 amino acids. CDR3 coding DNA: TGTGCCACCAGTGATCCGGGAACAGGTTCCTATGGCTACACCTTC. It specifies CATSDPGTGSYGYTF.

The chain has TRBV6-2 or TRBV6-3 and TRBJ1-1; D unresolved. The CDR3 loop spans 14 amino acids. Germline V lookup: CDR1 MNHEY, CDR2 SVGEGT. V lost 6 bases, J lost 2 bases, and 13 bases lay in between. CDR3 sequence (DNA): TGTGCCAGCAGAGACCGGCCCGGCAACACTGAAGCTTTCTTT. Translating gives CASRDRPGNTEAFF.

J is TRBJ1-2 and V is TRBV2; D ambiguous. The CDR3 is 12 amino acids. The germline V and J ends were trimmed by 4 bases and 10 bases, with 13 bases remaining between them. The germline V gene encodes CDR1 SNHLY and CDR2 FYNNEI. This CDR3 is CASSVQHFDYTF. The CDR3, as DNA: TGTGCCAGCAGTGTCCAACATTTCGACTACACCTTC.

This clonotype was counted between two and nine times. The V gene is TRBV3-1, the J gene TRBJ2-5, with D perhaps matching TRBD2 (6 bases). V lost 2 bases, J lost 5 bases, and 18 bases lay in between. There are 16 residues in the CDR3. CDR1 is LGHDT and CDR2 is YNNKEL in the germline V gene (reference sequence). The CDR3 nucleotides read TGTGCCAGCAGCCAACGTGGGACTGGCGGGCGGGAGACCCAGTACTTC. It translates to CASSQRGTGGRETQYF.

The J gene is TRBJ2-2, the V gene TRBV4-2; D remains unclear. V was pared by 0 bases and J by 5 bases, with 10 bases between. Germline V gives CDR1 LGHNA, CDR2 YNFKEQ. This CDR3 spans 15 amino acids. The CDR3 nucleotides are TGTGCCAGCAGCCAAGATGTTAGTCAGACCGGGGAGCTGTTTTTT. Translating gives CASSQDVSQTGELFF.

The rearrangement links TRBV9 to TRBJ1-1, with a weak D call TRBD1 (5 bases). Trimming stripped 1 base from V and 4 bases from J, with 11 bases between. The CDR3 sequence is 14 residues long. The V gene's germline CDR1 is SGDLS and CDR2 YYNGEE. The chain's CDR3 is CASSVITGGTEAFF. Written as DNA, the CDR3 is TGTGCCAGCAGCGTAATCACTGGGGGCACTGAAGCTTTCTTT. Full variable domain (outside the CDR3, taken from reference TRBV9 and TRBJ1-1): DSGVTQTPKHLITATGQRVTLRCSPRSGDLSVYWYQQSLDQGLQFLIQYYNGEERAKGNILERFSAQQFPDLHSELNLSSLELGDSALYFCASSVITGGTEAFFGQGTRLTVV.

This chain joins TRBV7-8 and TRBJ2-2, with D perhaps TRBD2 (5 bases). With 4 bases removed from V and 6 bases from J, the gap between germline ends came to 15 bases. The CDR3 consists of 15 residues. Germline V gene data show CDR1 as SGHVS and CDR2 as FQNEAQ. CDR3 DNA sequence: TGTGCCAGCAGCTACCGGGAACTATCCGCCGGGGAGCTGTTTTTT. Protein product: CASSYRELSAGELFF. Looking up the rest from reference TRBV7-8 and TRBJ2-2 gives the full variable domain: GAGVSQSPRYKVAKRGQDVALRCDPISGHVSLFWYQQALGQGPEFLTYFQNEAQLDKSGLPSDRFFAERPEGSVSTLKIQRTQQEDSAVYLCASSYRELSAGELFFGEGSRLTVL.

This sequence joins TRBV29-1 and TRBJ1-2; 7 nucleotides align to TRBD1. V lost 7 bases, J lost 6 bases, and 11 bases stayed unmatched. CDR1 is SQVTM, CDR2 ANQGSEA, per germline. The CDR3 covers 13 residues. The CDR3 sequence is CSASQGVVDGYTF. The DNA of the CDR3 is TGCAGCGCCTCTCAGGGGGTTGTGGATGGCTACACCTTC.

This clonotype was observed once. This chain uses TRBV3-1 with TRBJ2-3; tentative D call: TRBD1 (6 bases). The CDR3 has 16 residues. In germline, CDR1 is LGHDT, CDR2 YNNKEL (reference sequence). V was trimmed by 4 bases and J by 1 base, leaving 15 bases between them. The CDR3 reads CASSPHRDTGTDTQYF. CDR3 nucleotides: TGTGCCAGCAGCCCCCACAGGGATACTGGCACAGATACGCAGTATTTT.

V and J are TRBV4-1 and TRBJ2-3; D might be TRBD2 (5 bases). Germline CDR1 and CDR2: MGHRA and YSYEKL. The ends were cut back, 1 base at V and 0 bases at J, with 11 bases in the middle. There are 16 residues in the CDR3. Here the CDR3 reads CASSQGYTSSTDTQYF. The CDR3 DNA follows: TGCGCCAGCAGCCAAGGGTATACTAGTAGCACAGATACGCAGTATTTT.